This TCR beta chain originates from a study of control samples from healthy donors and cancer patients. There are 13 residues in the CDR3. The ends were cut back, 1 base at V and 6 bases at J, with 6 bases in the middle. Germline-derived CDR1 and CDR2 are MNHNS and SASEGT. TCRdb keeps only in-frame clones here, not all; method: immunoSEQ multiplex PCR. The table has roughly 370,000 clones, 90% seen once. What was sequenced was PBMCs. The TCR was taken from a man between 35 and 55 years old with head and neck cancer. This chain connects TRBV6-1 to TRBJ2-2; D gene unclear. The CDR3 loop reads CASSEGVPGELFF. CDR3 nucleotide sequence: TGTGCCAGCAGTGAAGGGGTTCCCGGGGAGCTGTTTTTT.